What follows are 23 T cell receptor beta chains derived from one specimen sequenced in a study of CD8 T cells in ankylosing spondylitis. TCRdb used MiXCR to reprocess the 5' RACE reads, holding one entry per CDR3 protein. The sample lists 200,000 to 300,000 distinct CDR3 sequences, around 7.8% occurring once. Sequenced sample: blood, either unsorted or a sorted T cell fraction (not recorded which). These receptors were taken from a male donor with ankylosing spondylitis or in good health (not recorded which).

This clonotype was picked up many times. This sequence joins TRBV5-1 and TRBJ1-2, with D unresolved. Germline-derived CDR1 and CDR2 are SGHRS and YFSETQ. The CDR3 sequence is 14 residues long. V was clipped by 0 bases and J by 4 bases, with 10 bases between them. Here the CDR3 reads CASSLEGELYGYTF. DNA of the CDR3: TGCGCCAGCAGCTTGGAGGGAGAGCTCTATGGCTACACCTTC. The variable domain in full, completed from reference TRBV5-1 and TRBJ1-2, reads KAGVTQTPRYLIKTRGQQVTLSCSPISGHRSVSWYQQTPGQGLQFLFEYFSETQRNKGNFPGRFSGRQFSNSRSEMNVSTLELGDSALYLCASSLEGELYGYTFGSGTRLTVV.

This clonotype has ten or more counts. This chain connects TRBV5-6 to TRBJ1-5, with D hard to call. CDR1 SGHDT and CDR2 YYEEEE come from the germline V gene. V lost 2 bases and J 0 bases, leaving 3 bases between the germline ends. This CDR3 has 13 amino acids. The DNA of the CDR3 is TGTGCCAGCAGCTTCGGTAGCAATCAGCCCCAGCATTTT. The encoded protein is CASSFGSNQPQHF.

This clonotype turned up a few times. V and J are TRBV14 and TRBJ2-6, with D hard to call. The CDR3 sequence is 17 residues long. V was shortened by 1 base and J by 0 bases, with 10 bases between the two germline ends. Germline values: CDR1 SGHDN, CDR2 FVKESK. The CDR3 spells CASSQGRISSGANVLTF. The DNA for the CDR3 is TGTGCCAGCAGCCAAGGGAGAATCTCCTCTGGGGCCAACGTCCTGACTTTC.

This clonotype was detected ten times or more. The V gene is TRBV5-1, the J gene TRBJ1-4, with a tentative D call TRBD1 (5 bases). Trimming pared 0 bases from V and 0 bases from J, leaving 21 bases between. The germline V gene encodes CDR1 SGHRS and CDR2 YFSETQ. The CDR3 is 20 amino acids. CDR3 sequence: CASSLAVGTVNQATNEKLFF. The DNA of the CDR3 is TGCGCCAGCAGCTTGGCCGTCGGGACGGTCAATCAAGCAACTAATGAAAAACTGTTTTTT.

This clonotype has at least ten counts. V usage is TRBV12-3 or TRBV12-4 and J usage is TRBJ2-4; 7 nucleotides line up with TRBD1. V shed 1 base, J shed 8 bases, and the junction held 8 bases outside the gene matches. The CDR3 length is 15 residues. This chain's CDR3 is CASSLERSDRDIQYF. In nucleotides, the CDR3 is TGTGCCAGCAGTTTAGAACGGTCCGACAGGGACATTCAGTACTTC.

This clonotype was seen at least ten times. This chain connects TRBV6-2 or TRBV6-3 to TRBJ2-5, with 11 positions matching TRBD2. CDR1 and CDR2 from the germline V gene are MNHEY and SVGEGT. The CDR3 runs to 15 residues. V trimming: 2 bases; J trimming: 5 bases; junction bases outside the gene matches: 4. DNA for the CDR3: TGTGCCAGCAGTTACCTAGCGGGGGGTGCGGAGACCCAGTACTTC. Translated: CASSYLAGGAETQYF.

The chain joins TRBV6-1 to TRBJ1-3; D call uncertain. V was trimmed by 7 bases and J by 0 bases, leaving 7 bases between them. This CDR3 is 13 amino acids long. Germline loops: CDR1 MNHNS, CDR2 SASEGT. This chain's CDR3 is CASKSASGNTIYF. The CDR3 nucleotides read TGTGCCAGCAAAAGCGCCTCTGGAAACACCATATATTTT.

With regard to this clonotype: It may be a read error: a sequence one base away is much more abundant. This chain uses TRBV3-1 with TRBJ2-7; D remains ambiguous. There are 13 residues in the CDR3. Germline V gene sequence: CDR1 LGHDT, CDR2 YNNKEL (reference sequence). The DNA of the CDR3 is TGTGCCAGCAGCCAGTGGGAAGGCTACGCGCAGTACTTC. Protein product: CASSQWEGYAQYF.

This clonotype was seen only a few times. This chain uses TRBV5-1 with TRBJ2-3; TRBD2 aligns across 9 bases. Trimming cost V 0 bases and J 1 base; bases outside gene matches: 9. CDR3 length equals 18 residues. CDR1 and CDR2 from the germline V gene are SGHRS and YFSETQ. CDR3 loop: CASSLEASGEVGTDTQYF. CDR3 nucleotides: TGCGCCAGCAGCTTGGAGGCTAGCGGGGAGGTGGGCACAGATACGCAGTATTTT.

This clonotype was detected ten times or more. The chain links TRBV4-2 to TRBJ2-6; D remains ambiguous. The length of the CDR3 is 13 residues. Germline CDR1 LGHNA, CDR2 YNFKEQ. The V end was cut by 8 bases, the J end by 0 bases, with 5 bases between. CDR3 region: CASSNSGANVLTF. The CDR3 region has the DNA TGTGCCAGCTCGAACTCTGGGGCCAACGTCCTGACTTTC.

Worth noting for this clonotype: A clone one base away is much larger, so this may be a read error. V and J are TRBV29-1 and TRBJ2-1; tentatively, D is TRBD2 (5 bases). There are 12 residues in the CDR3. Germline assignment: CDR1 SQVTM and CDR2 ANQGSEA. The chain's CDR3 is CGANGNYNEQFF. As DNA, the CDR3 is TGCGGCGCGAACGGGAACTACAATGAGCAGTTCTTC.

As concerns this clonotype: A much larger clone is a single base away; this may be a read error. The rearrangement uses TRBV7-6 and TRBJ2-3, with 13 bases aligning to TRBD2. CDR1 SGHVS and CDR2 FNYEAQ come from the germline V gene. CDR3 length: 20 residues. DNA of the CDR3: TGTGCCAGCAGCTTTAGGACTAGCGGGGGCCCCATTAAGGGGACAGATACGCTGTATTTT. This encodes CASSFRTSGGPIKGTDTLYF. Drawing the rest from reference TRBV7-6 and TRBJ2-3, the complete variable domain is GAGVSQSPRYKVTKRGQDVALRCDPISGHVSLYWYRQALGQGPEFLTYFNYEAQQDKSGLPNDRFSAERPEGSISTLTIQRTEQRDSAMYRCASSFRTSGGPIKGTDTLYFGPGTRLTVL.

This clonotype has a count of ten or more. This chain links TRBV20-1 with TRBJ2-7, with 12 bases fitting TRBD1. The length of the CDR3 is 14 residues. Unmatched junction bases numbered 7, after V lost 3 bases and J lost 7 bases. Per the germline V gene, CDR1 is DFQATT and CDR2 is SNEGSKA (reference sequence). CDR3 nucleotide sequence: TGCAGTGCTAGTTGGGGACAGGGGGCGTATGAGCAGTACTTC. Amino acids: CSASWGQGAYEQYF.

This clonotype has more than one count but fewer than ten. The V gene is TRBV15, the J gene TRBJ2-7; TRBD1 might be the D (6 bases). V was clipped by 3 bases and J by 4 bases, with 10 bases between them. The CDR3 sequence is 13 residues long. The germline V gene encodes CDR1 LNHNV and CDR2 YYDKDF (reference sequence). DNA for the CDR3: TGTGCCACCAGCAGTACACAGGGATACGAGCAGTACTTC. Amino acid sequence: CATSSTQGYEQYF.

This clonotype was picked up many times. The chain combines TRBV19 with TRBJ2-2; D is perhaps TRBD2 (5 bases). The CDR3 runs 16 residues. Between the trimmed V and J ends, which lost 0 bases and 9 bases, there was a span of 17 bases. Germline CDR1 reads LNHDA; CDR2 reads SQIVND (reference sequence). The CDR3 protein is CASSIESALAIRELFF. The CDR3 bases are TGTGCCAGTAGTATAGAATCGGCGCTAGCCATCCGGGAGCTGTTTTTT.

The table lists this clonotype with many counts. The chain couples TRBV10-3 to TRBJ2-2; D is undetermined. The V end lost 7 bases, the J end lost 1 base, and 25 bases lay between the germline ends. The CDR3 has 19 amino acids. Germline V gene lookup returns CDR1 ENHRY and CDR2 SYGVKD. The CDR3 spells CAITPDVVKKKENTGELFF. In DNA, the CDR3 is TGTGCCATCACTCCGGACGTTGTAAAAAAAAAGGAGAACACCGGGGAGCTGTTTTTT.

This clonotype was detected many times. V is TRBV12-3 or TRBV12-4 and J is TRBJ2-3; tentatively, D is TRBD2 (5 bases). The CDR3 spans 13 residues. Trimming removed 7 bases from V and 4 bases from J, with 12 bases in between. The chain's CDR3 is CASTQGGADTQYF. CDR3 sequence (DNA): TGTGCCAGCACTCAAGGAGGAGCAGATACGCAGTATTTT.

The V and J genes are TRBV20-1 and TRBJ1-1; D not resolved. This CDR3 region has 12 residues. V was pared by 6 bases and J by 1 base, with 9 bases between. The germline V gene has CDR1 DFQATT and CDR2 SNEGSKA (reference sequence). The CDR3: CSAGPSNTEAFF. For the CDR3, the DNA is TGCAGTGCCGGGCCCTCGAACACTGAAGCTTTCTTT.

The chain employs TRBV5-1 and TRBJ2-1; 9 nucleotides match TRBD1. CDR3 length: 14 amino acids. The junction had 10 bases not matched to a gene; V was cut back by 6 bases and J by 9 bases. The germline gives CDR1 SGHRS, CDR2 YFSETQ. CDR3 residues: CASNQGQGTGEQFF. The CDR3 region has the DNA TGCGCCAGCAACCAGGGACAGGGTACGGGTGAGCAGTTCTTC. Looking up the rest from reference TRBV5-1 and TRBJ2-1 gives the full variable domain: KAGVTQTPRYLIKTRGQQVTLSCSPISGHRSVSWYQQTPGQGLQFLFEYFSETQRNKGNFPGRFSGRQFSNSRSEMNVSTLELGDSALYLCASNQGQGTGEQFFGPGTRLTVL.

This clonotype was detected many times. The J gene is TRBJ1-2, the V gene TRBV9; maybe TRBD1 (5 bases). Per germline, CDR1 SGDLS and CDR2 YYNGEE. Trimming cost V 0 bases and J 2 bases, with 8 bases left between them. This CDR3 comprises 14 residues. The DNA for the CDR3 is TGTGCCAGCAGCGTAGGGGACGGGAACTATGGCTACACCTTC. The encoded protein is CASSVGDGNYGYTF.

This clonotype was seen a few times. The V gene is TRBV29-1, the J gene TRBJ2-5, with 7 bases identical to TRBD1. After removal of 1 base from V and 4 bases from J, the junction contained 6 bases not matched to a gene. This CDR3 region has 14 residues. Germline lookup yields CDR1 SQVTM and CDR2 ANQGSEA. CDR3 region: CSVEGGRGSETQYF. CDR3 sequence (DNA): TGCAGCGTTGAAGGGGGCAGGGGGTCAGAGACCCAGTACTTC.

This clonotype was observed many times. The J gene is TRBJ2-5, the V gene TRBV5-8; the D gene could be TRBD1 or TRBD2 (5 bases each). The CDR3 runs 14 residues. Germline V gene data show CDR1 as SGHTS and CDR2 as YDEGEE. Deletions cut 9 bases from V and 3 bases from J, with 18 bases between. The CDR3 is CATGRGEGKETQYF. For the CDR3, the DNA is TGTGCCACCGGACGGGGAGAGGGGAAAGAGACCCAGTACTTC.

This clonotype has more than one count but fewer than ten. The CDR3 sequence is CASSIRDRADTIYF. The CDR3 DNA sequence: TGTGCCAGTAGTATAAGGGACAGGGCTGACACCATATATTTT. This chain uses TRBV19 with TRBJ1-3; 9 bases fit TRBD1. Trimming removed 2 bases from V and 8 bases from J; junction bases left unmatched: 4. CDR1 is LNHDA and CDR2 is SQIVND in the germline V gene (reference sequence). This CDR3 has 14 residues.